Each of the 12 T cell receptor beta chains below was sequenced from the same sample in a study of human T cells and chemical hapten exposure. MiXCR, run by TCRdb on the RACE reads, gives a single entry per CDR3 protein. The sample lists around 120,000 distinct CDR3 sequences; roughly 14% were seen once. The time point was: pre-sensitization, week 0. This sample's treatment: therapeutic diphenylcyclopropenone sensitization with weekly scalp DPC. Sequencing was performed on whole blood, taken in connection with sensitization to the hapten diphenylcyclopropenone (DPC). Every receptor here comes from a woman aged 18-29 years with alopecia areata. Some clones in this sample may be carry-over from other donors' samples.

Details on this clonotype: The limits of the CDR3 on the DNA are not certain, so only TCRdb's listed CDR3 is given. The gene calls are TRBV29-1 and TRBJ1-2; the table's D call, TRBD1, was not checked against the DNA. The V gene's germline CDR1 is SQVTM and CDR2 ANQGSEA. The CDR3 sequence runs 8 residues, both termini included. The CDR3 loop reads CSVGTGTF.

The chain employs TRBV11-2 and TRBJ2-5; D possibly corresponds to TRBD2 (5 bases). CDR1 and CDR2 from the germline V gene are SGHAT and FQNNGV. V lost 5 bases and J lost 8, with 15 bases in between. CDR3 size: 13 residues. In nucleotides, the CDR3 is TGTGCCAGCAGCCACCTGAGCGAGGGCACCCAGTACTTC. This gives the protein CASSHLSEGTQYF.

This clonotype has at least ten counts. As DNA, the CDR3 is TGTGCCAGCAGCTTCGGGATTACAGGGCCTCTGCACACTGAAGCTTTCTTT. As protein: CASSFGITGPLHTEAFF. This sequence joins TRBV7-8 and TRBJ1-1; tentatively, D is TRBD1 (6 bases). The V gene lost 3 bases and the J gene lost 3 bases, with 20 bases spanning the gap. Germline-derived CDR1 and CDR2 are SGHVS and FQNEAQ. The CDR3 has 17 amino acids.

The V gene is TRBV9, the J gene TRBJ1-1; weak D call: TRBD1 (5 bases). Germline V CDR1 and CDR2: SGDLS, YYNGEE. The CDR3 runs to 14 residues. V shed 0 bases and J shed 6 bases, with 12 bases lying between them. DNA for the CDR3: TGTGCCAGCAGCGTAGGCGGAGGGGTGGCTGAAGCTTTCTTT. Encoded protein: CASSVGGGVAEAFF. Filled out from reference TRBV9 and TRBJ1-1, the complete variable domain reads DSGVTQTPKHLITATGQRVTLRCSPRSGDLSVYWYQQSLDQGLQFLIQYYNGEERAKGNILERFSAQQFPDLHSELNLSSLELGDSALYFCASSVGGGVAEAFFGQGTRLTVV.

The chain couples TRBV3-1 to TRBJ1-2; 8 nucleotides match TRBD1. V shed 5 bases and J 8 bases; nucleotides not matched to a gene: 13. The CDR3 runs 15 residues. Germline V gene data show CDR1 as LGHDT and CDR2 as YNNKEL (reference sequence). This CDR3 is CASSFRTGSEGGYTF. As DNA, the CDR3 is TGTGCCAGCAGCTTCCGGACAGGGAGCGAAGGGGGCTACACCTTC.

This clonotype has just a few counts. The gene calls are TRBV6-9 and TRBJ1-2; D may be TRBD1 (6 bases). Germline V gives CDR1 MNHGY, CDR2 SVAAGI. The germline V and J ends were trimmed by 3 bases and 3 bases, with 14 bases remaining between them. CDR3 length equals 15 residues. The CDR3, as DNA: TGTGCCAGCAGTTACCCCCGGGACACGGACTATGGCTACACCTTC. It specifies CASSYPRDTDYGYTF.

The rearrangement uses TRBV10-3 and TRBJ2-7, with D unresolved. Germline lookup yields CDR1 ENHRY and CDR2 SYGVKD. There are 12 residues in the CDR3. V was shortened by 2 bases and J by 4 bases, with 6 bases between the two germline ends. CDR3 coding DNA: TGTGCCATCAGTGAGGGGCCGTACGAGCAGTACTTC. Translation: CAISEGPYEQYF.

This sequence joins TRBV6-5 and TRBJ1-3; TRBD1 is a possible D gene (6 bases). V was clipped by 6 bases and J by 2 bases, with 14 bases between them. This CDR3 has 15 residues. Looked up from germline, CDR1 is MNHEY and CDR2 is SVGAGI. DNA for the CDR3: TGTGCCAGCAGCCGAGGGGGTGTCACTGGAAACACCATATATTTT. This gives the protein CASSRGGVTGNTIYF.

This clonotype has only a few counts. The chain has TRBV28 and TRBJ1-2; 7 positions agree with TRBD1. Looked up from germline, CDR1 is MDHEN and CDR2 is SYDVKM. This CDR3 has 14 amino acids. With V trimmed by 5 bases and J by 2 bases, 5 bases remained unmatched. CDR3 in DNA: TGTGCCAGCAGTCGAACAGGGGTAAACTATGGCTACACCTTC. Protein: CASSRTGVNYGYTF.

This clonotype was recorded at least ten times. The chain joins TRBV20-1 to TRBJ1-5; D possibly corresponds to TRBD1 (5 bases). Trimming shortened V by 4 bases and J by 12 bases, and 13 bases separated the two germline ends. From germline, CDR1 is DFQATT and CDR2 SNEGSKA (reference sequence). The CDR3 is made up of 11 amino acids. CDR3 bases: TGCAGTGCTACTGGGGTCAGGGTCCAGCATTTT. Protein: CSATGVRVQHF.

This rearrangement joins TRBV7-2 to TRBJ2-5; the match to TRBD2 covers 7 bases. The trim removed 1 base at V and 5 bases at J, leaving 4 bases unmatched. The germline CDR1 and CDR2 sequences are SGHTA and FQGNSA. This CDR3 is built from 14 residues. The CDR3: CASSLVSGRETQYF. DNA for the CDR3: TGTGCCAGCAGCTTAGTATCCGGGAGGGAGACCCAGTACTTC.

There are a few counts of this clonotype. The J gene is TRBJ1-3, the V gene TRBV4-1; D unresolved. V dropped 0 bases and J dropped 0 bases, with 3 bases sitting between them. Germline V CDR1 and CDR2: MGHRA, YSYEKL. The CDR3 loop spans 14 amino acids. The CDR3 DNA follows: TGCGCCAGCAGCCAAGATCCCTCTGGAAACACCATATATTTT. This sequence encodes CASSQDPSGNTIYF.